Included here is one T cell receptor (beta chain) sequence, with context. This sample was taken from a study of blood T cell repertoires in COVID-19. Per the study methods: The assay estimated nucleated cells by amplifying reference gene primers. The assay was immunoSEQ multiplex PCR, and TCRdb's table has in-frame clones only and misses some. V, J and clone size are taken as reported in that table, and D and trimming were inferred from the DNA itself. This sample yields around 150,000 clones, of which 85% are seen a single time; roughly 8.3% belongs to the top ten. The V gene lost 6 bases and the J gene lost 7 bases, with 15 bases spanning the gap. From germline, CDR1 is MDHEN and CDR2 SYDVKM. The CDR3 is made up of 13 amino acids.

The chain uses TRBV28 and TRBJ1-1; D not certain. This clonotype was sampled from an older woman with COVID-19, enrolled during active disease. Input material: peripheral blood. The CDR3 nucleotides are TGTGCCAGCAGCCCTCGGCTGGCGGGTGAAGCTTTCTTT. Residues: CASSPRLAGEAFF.